This TCR beta chain was sequenced in a study of CD8 T cells in Susac syndrome. Germline CDR1 is LGHNA and CDR2 is YSLEER. This CDR3 is 13 amino acids long. Trimming left V 1 base short and J 5 bases short, with 9 bases between. Random hexamers primed reverse transcription of about 0.5 to 1 ug RNA. TCRdb redid the calling of the immunoSEQ multiplex PCR reads with MiXCR, one entry per CDR3 protein. The sample lists under 200,000 distinct CDR3 sequences; about 94% were seen once. The sequenced sample consisted of CD4+ T cells from PBMCs. This chain links TRBV4-3 with TRBJ2-7, with a weak D call TRBD2 (5 bases). This clonotype was obtained from a human donor in good health. The CDR3 sequence is CASSQGWRNEQYF. The CDR3, as DNA: TGCGCCAGCAGCCAAGGCTGGAGGAACGAGCAGTACTTC.